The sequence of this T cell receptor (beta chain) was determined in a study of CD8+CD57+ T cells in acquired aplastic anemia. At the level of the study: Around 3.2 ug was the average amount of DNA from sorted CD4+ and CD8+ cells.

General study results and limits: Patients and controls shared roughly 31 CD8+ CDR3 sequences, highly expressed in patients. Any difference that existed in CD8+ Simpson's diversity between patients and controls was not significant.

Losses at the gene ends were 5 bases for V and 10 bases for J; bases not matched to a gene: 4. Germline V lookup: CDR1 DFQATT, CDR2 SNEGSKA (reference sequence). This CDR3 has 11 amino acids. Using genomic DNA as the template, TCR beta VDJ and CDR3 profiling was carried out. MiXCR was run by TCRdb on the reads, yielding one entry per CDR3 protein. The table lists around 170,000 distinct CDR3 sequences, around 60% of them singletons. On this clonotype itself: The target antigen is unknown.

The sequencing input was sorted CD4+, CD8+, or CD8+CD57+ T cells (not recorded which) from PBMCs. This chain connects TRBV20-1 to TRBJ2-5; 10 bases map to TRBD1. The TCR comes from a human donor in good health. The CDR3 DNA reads TGCAGTGCTCGAGGACAGGGGGACCAGTACTTC. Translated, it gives CSARGQGDQYF.